The 17 T cell receptor beta chains below all came from one sample that was sequenced in a study of beta chain features in type 1 diabetes. Overall study findings and caveats: Moderately but significantly shorter TCRB CDR3s were found in Type 1 diabetes patients in all four CD4+ subsets.

Expressed TCRB transcripts were sequenced because the isolated RNA had all been reverse transcribed beforehand. Assay: immunoSEQ multiplex PCR; the TCRdb copy retains only in-frame clones and omits some. The profile covers about 700,000 clones, with 13% appearing a single time and less than 0.025% taken by the ten largest. Their antigens are not known. Sequenced material: naive CD4+ T cells from blood. Source of these receptors: a man aged 18 to 35 with type 1 diabetes.

The chain is built from TRBV5-6 and TRBJ1-4; TRBD1 might be the D (5 bases). There are 16 residues in the CDR3. Germline loops: CDR1 SGHDT, CDR2 YYEEEE. V was shortened by 1 base and J by 4 bases, with 14 bases between the two germline ends. The CDR3 nucleotides read TGTGCCAGCAGCTTGATCGGGGCCAGCCTTAATGAAAAACTGTTTTTT. Its translation is CASSLIGASLNEKLFF.

Only a few counts were recorded for this clone. This chain links TRBV7-9 with TRBJ1-2, with D possibly being TRBD1 (6 bases). V dropped 5 bases and J dropped 8 bases, with 18 bases sitting between them. The CDR3 loop spans 14 amino acids. Germline CDR1 reads SEHNR; CDR2 reads FQNEAQ (reference sequence). CDR3 sequence reads: CASSPSGGAGGYTF. The CDR3 nucleotides are TGTGCCAGCAGCCCTAGTGGGGGGGCTGGGGGCTACACCTTC.

This clone was seen a handful of times. The chain has TRBV7-9 and TRBJ2-7; no firm D call. V gave up 1 base and J gave up 3 bases, with 7 bases separating them. CDR3 length: 13 residues. Germline values: CDR1 SEHNR, CDR2 FQNEAQ (reference sequence). The DNA of the CDR3 is TGTGCCAGCAGCTTAGATCGGTACTACGAGCAGTACTTC. It encodes CASSLDRYYEQYF.

The sample holds a few counts of this clone. The rearrangement joins TRBV5-1 to TRBJ1-6; no reliable D call. CDR3 length: 15 amino acids. Trimming stripped 4 bases from V and 8 bases from J, with 16 bases between. Germline CDR1 SGHRS, CDR2 YFSETQ. The CDR3 bases are TGCGCCAGCAGCCCCGACTTAAGGCGGGATTCACCCCTCCACTTT. As protein: CASSPDLRRDSPLHF.

In its sample, this clone was seen a few times. This chain connects TRBV7-9 to TRBJ2-5, with TRBD2 matching over 14 bases. In germline, CDR1 is SEHNR, CDR2 FQNEAQ (reference sequence). The CDR3 length is 16 residues. J gave up 9 bases and V 3 bases, and 9 bases lay outside the gene matches. The CDR3 sequence is CASSFAGTSGGGAQYF. CDR3 bases: TGTGCCAGCAGCTTCGCCGGGACTAGCGGGGGTGGGGCCCAGTACTTC.

The chain is built from TRBV19 and TRBJ2-1, with 7 positions matching TRBD2. The CDR3 spans 12 residues. Germline V gene data show CDR1 as LNHDA and CDR2 as SQIVND (reference sequence). V gave up 7 bases and J gave up 5 bases; unmatched junction bases: 2. The CDR3 DNA follows: TGTGCCAGTAAGGGGAGGGACAATGAGCAGTTCTTC. It codes for CASKGRDNEQFF.

There are a few counts of this clone. Here the CDR3 reads CASSSRGGANVLTF. In DNA, the CDR3 is TGTGCCAGCAGTTCCCGCGGCGGGGCCAACGTCCTGACTTTC. J is TRBJ2-6 and V is TRBV27; D uncertain. CDR1 is MNHEY, CDR2 SMNVEV, per germline (reference sequence). Trimming removed 4 bases from V and 4 bases from J, with 8 bases in between. This CDR3 is built from 14 residues.

This clone was counted only a few times. The chain is built from TRBV7-9 and TRBJ1-1; D is possibly TRBD1 (5 bases). Trimming pared 1 base from V and 3 bases from J, leaving 12 bases between. This CDR3 region has 15 residues. Germline CDR1 SEHNR, CDR2 FQNEAQ (reference sequence). CDR3 nucleotides: TGTGCCAGCAGCTTAGGTCGGGGGACGGACACTGAAGCTTTCTTT. Protein product: CASSLGRGTDTEAFF.

Only a few counts were recorded for this clone. As DNA, the CDR3 is TGTGCCAGCACCCGACAGGGCACCTCGAAACTGTTTTTT. This sequence encodes CASTRQGTSKLFF. The chain employs TRBV7-2 and TRBJ1-4, with 7 positions matching TRBD1. The CDR3 sequence is 13 residues long. V gave up 7 bases and J gave up 11 bases; unmatched junction bases: 10. The germline V gene has CDR1 SGHTA and CDR2 FQGNSA.

This chain joins TRBV28 and TRBJ1-1; D might be TRBD1 (5 bases). The CDR3 sequence is 13 residues long. The germline V gene has CDR1 MDHEN and CDR2 SYDVKM. Trimming cost V 5 bases and J 1 base, with 8 bases left between them. DNA for the CDR3: TGTGCCAGCAGTCGAGGACAGAACACTGAAGCTTTCTTT. It translates to CASSRGQNTEAFF.

This clone came up a few times. V gene TRBV5-4 combines with J gene TRBJ2-3; D is perhaps TRBD1 (6 bases). The length of the CDR3 is 15 residues. The V and J ends lost 5 bases and 3 bases respectively, with 16 bases between them. Germline V gene data show CDR1 as SGHNT and CDR2 as YYREEE (reference sequence). CDR3 in DNA: TGTGCCAGCAGTTATACAGGGAAGAGTACAGATACGCAGTATTTT. As protein: CASSYTGKSTDTQYF.

The V gene is TRBV28, the J gene TRBJ2-3; D not certain. The CDR3 runs 11 residues. CDR1 is MDHEN and CDR2 is SYDVKM in the germline V gene. The V and J ends lost 10 bases and 7 bases respectively, with 12 bases between them. The CDR3 reads CATTRSYTQYF. As DNA, the CDR3 is TGTGCCACGACCCGCTCCTATACGCAGTATTTT.

This clone was seen only a few times. The chain employs TRBV5-4 and TRBJ2-1, with D unresolved. Germline values: CDR1 SGHNT, CDR2 YYREEE (reference sequence). The CDR3 consists of 16 residues. Trimming removed 1 base at V and 0 bases at J, with 11 bases between. The CDR3 sequence: CASSLHGSSSYNEQFF. In DNA, the CDR3 is TGTGCCAGCAGCTTGCACGGATCCAGCTCCTACAATGAGCAGTTCTTC.

This clone was seen a handful of times. Other DNA variants within this sample encode the same CDR3. The rearrangement links TRBV18 to TRBJ2-5; D uncertain. This CDR3 region has 12 residues. Germline CDR1 is KGHSH and CDR2 is LQKENI. V was shortened by 4 bases and J by 2 bases, with 5 bases between the two germline ends. Here the CDR3 DNA reads TGTGCCAGCTCACAGGATCAAGAGACCCAGTACTTC. Residues: CASSQDQETQYF.

This rearrangement joins TRBV28 to TRBJ2-5, with D maybe TRBD1 (6 bases). There are 14 residues in the CDR3. The germline V gene encodes CDR1 MDHEN and CDR2 SYDVKM. The V and J ends lost 4 bases and 1 base respectively, with 10 bases between them. CDR3 DNA: TGTGCCAGCAGTTCCCGGGACACCCAAGAGACCCAGTACTTC. It encodes CASSSRDTQETQYF.

This clone has more than one count but fewer than ten. The same CDR3 can be traced to other DNA sequences in this sample. This chain's CDR3 is CASSPGEGTEAFF. CDR3 DNA: TGTGCCAGCTCACCAGGGGAGGGCACTGAAGCTTTCTTT. This chain connects TRBV18 to TRBJ1-1; D call uncertain. The V end was cut by 2 bases, the J end by 4 bases, with 8 bases between. Germline values: CDR1 KGHSH, CDR2 LQKENI. This CDR3 contains 13 residues.

As regards this clone: Different DNA sequences within this sample yield the same CDR3. The rearrangement links TRBV7-3 to TRBJ1-1; 7 bases match TRBD1. V lost 5 bases and J lost 1; bases outside the gene matches: 4. This CDR3 is built from 14 residues. CDR1 and CDR2 from the germline V gene are SGHTA and FQGTGA. Here the CDR3 reads CASSPGQRNTEAFF. CDR3 in DNA: TGTGCCAGCAGCCCGGGACAGCGGAACACTGAAGCTTTCTTT.